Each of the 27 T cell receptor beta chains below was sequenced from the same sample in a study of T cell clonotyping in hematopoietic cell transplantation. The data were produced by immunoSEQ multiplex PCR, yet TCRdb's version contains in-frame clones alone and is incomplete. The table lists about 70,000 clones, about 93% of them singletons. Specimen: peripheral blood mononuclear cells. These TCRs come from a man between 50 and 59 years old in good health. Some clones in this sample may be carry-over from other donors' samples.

The DNA of the CDR3 is TGTGCCAGCAGTGATGGTGGACAGGGTATAAACACCATATATTTT. Translated: CASSDGGQGINTIYF. The chain couples TRBV6-1 to TRBJ1-3, with 8 bases fitting TRBD1. Germline V lookup: CDR1 MNHNS, CDR2 SASEGT. The length of the CDR3 is 15 residues. J was trimmed by 6 bases and V by 3 bases; bases with no gene match: 7.

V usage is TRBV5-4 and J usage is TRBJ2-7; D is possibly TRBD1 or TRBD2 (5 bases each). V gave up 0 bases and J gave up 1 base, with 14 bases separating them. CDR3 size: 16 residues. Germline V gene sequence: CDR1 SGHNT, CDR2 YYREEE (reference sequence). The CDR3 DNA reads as TGTGCCAGCAGCTTGGGCTCAGGGACCCGATCCTACGAGCAGTACTTC. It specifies CASSLGSGTRSYEQYF.

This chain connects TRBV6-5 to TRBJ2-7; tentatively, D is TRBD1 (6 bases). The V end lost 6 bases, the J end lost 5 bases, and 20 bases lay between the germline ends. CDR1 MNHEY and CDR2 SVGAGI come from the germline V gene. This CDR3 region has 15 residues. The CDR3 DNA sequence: TGTGCCAGCAGGCTGTTACAGGGTTGGAGGCACGAGCAGTACTTC. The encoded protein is CASRLLQGWRHEQYF.

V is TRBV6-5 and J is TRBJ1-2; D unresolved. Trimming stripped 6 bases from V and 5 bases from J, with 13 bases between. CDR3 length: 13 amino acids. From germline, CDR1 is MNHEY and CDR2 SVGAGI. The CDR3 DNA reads TGTGCCAGCAGGCCCCGGAATTTATATGGCTACACCTTC. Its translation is CASRPRNLYGYTF.

The CDR3 DNA follows: TGTGCCAGCATCAAAGGAGGTAGCAATCAGCCCCAGCATTTT. It specifies CASIKGGSNQPQHF. The V and J genes are TRBV6-1 and TRBJ1-5; D is uncertain. The CDR3 totals 14 residues. Germline CDR1 reads MNHNS; CDR2 reads SASEGT. V was shortened by 7 bases and J by 0 bases, with 10 bases between the two germline ends.

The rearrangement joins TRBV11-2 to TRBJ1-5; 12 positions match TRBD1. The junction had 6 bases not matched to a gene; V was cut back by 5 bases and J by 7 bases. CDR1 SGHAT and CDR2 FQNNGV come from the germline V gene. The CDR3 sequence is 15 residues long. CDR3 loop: CASSPGTGGGQPQHF. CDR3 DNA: TGTGCCAGCAGCCCCGGGACAGGGGGCGGGCAGCCCCAGCATTTT.

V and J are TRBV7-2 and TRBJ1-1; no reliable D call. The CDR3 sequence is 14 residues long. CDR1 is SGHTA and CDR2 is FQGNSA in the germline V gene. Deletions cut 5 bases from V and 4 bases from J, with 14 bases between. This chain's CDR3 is CASSPGMKGTEAFF. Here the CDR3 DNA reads TGTGCCAGCAGCCCGGGGATGAAGGGCACTGAAGCTTTCTTT. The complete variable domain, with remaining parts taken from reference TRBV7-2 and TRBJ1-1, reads GAGVSQSPSNKVTEKGKDVELRCDPISGHTALYWYRQSLGQGLEFLIYFQGNSAPDKSGLPSDRFSAERTGGSVSTLTIQRTQQEDSAVYLCASSPGMKGTEAFFGQGTRLTVV.

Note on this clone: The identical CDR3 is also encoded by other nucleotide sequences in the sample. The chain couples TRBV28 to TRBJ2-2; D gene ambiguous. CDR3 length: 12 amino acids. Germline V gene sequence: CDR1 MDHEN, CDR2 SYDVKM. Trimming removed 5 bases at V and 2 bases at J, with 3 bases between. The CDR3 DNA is TGTGCCAGCAGTCTAAACACCGGGGAGCTGTTTTTT. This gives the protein CASSLNTGELFF.

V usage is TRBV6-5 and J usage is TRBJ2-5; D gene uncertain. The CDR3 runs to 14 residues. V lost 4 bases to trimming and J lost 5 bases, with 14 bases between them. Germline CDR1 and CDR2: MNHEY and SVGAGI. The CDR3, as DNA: TGTGCCAGCAGTTTATCAGGACGTCAGGAGACCCAGTACTTC. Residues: CASSLSGRQETQYF.

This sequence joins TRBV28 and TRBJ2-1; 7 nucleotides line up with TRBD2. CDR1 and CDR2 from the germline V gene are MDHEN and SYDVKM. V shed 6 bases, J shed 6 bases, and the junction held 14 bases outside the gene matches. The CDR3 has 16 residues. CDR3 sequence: CASRDRRLADINEQFF. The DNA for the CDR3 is TGTGCCAGCAGGGACCGGAGGCTAGCGGACATCAATGAGCAGTTCTTC.

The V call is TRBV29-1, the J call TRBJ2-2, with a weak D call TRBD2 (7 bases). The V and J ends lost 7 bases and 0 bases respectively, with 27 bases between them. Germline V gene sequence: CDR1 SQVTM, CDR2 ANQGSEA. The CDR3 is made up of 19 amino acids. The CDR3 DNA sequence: TGCAGCGCCCTCGCAATGGGGGGGGCCCCAACTGCGAACACCGGGGAGCTGTTTTTT. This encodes CSALAMGGAPTANTGELFF.

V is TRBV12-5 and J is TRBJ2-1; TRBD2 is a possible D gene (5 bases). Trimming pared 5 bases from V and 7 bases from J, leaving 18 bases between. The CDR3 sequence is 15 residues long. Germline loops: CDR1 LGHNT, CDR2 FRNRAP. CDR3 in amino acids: CASGNGLVGWNEQFF. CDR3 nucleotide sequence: TGTGCTAGTGGTAATGGACTTGTGGGCTGGAATGAGCAGTTCTTC.

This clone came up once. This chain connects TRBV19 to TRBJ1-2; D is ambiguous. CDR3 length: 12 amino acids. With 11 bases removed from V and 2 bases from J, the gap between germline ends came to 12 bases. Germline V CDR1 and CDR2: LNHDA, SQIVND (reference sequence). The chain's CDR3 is CAVRVENYGYTF. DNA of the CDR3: TGTGCCGTAAGAGTCGAGAACTATGGCTACACCTTC.

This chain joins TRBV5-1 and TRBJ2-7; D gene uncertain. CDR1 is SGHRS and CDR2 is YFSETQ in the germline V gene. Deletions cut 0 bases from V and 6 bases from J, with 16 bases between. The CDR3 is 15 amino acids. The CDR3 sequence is CASSLEASLLSEQYF. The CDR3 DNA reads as TGCGCCAGCAGCTTGGAGGCCAGCCTTCTCTCCGAGCAGTACTTC.

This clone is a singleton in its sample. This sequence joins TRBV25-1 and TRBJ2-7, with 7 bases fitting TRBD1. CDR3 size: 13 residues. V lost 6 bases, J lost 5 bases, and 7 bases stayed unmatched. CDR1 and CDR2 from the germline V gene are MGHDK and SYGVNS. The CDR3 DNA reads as TGTGCCAGCAGGGGACAGTTTGCGGACGAGCAGTACTTC. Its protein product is CASRGQFADEQYF.

The CDR3 is CASSDSLADTGELFF. The CDR3 bases are TGTGCCAGCAGCGATTCCCTAGCGGACACCGGGGAGCTGTTTTTT. J is TRBJ2-2 and V is TRBV9; TRBD2 agrees at 7 bases. This CDR3 comprises 15 residues. The J segment lost 3 bases and the V segment lost 3 bases, leaving 5 bases of the junction unmatched. Germline CDR1 and CDR2: SGDLS and YYNGEE.

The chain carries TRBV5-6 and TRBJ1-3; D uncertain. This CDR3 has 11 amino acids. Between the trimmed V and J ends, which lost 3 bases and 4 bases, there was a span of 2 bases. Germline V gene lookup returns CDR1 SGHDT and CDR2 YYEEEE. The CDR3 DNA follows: TGTGCCAGCAGCTGGGGAAACACCATATATTTT. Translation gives CASSWGNTIYF.

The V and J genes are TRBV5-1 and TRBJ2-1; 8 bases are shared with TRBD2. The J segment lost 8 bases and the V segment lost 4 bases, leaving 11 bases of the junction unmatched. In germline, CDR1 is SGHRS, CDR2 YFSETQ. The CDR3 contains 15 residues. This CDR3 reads CASSPGTRTSDEQFF. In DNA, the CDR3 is TGCGCCAGCAGCCCGGGGACTAGGACGTCGGATGAGCAGTTCTTC.

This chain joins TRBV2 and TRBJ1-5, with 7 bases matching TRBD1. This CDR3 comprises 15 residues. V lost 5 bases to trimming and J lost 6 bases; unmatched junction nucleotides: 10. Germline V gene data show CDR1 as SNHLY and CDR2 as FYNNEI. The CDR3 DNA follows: TGTGCCAGCAGTTGGACACAGGGGCCCGGTCAGCCCCAGCATTTT. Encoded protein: CASSWTQGPGQPQHF.

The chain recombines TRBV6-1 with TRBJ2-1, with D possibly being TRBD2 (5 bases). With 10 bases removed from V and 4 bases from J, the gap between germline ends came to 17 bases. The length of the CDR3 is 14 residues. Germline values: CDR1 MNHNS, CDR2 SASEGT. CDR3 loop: CATTVGVVYNEQFF. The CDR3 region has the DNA TGTGCCACCACAGTCGGGGTCGTATACAATGAGCAGTTCTTC.

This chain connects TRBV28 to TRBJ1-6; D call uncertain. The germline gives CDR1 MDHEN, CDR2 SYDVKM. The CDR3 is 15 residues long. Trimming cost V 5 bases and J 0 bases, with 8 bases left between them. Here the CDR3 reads CASSTKSSYNSPLHF. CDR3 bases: TGTGCCAGCAGTACGAAGAGCTCCTATAATTCACCCCTCCACTTT.

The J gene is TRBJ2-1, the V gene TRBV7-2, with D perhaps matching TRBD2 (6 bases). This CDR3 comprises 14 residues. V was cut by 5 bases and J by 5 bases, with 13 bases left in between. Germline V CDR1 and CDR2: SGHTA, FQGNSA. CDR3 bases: TGTGCCAGCAGCCAGACTAGAATCCACAATGAGCAGTTCTTC. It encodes CASSQTRIHNEQFF.

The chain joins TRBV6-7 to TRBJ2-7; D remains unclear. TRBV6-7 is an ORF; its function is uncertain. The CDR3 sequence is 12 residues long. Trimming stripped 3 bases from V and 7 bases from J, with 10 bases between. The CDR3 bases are TGTGCCAGCAGTTATACGGCATCAGAGCAGTACTTC. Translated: CASSYTASEQYF.

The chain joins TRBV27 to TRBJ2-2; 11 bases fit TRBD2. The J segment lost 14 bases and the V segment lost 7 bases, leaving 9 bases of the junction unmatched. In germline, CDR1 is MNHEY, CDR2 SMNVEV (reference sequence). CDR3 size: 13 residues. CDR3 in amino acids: CASMGGLAGQLFF. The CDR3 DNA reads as TGTGCCAGCATGGGCGGACTAGCGGGCCAACTGTTTTTT.

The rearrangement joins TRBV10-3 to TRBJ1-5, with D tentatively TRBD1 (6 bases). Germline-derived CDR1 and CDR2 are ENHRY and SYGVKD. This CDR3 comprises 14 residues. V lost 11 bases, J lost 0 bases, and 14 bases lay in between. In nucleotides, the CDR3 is TGTGCCCCCCAGGGGCAGTATAGCAATCAGCCCCAGCATTTT. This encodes CAPQGQYSNQPQHF.

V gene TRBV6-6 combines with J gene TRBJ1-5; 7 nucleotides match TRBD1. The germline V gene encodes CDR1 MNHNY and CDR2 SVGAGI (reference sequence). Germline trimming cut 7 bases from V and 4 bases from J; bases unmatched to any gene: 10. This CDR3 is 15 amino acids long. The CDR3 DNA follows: TGTGCCAGCAACAAACAGACAGGGCCTAATCAGCCCCAGCATTTT. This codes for CASNKQTGPNQPQHF.

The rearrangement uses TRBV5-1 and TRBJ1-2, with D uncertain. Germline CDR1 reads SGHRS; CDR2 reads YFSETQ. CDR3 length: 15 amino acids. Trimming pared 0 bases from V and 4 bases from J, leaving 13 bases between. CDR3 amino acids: CASSLEGRESYGYTF. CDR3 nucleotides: TGCGCCAGCAGCTTGGAGGGTCGGGAGAGCTATGGCTACACCTTC.